Listed below are T cell receptor beta chains from one sample, sequenced in a study of blood T cell repertoires in COVID-19. The assay was immunoSEQ multiplex PCR, and TCRdb's table has in-frame clones only and misses some. This table has tens of thousands of clones, roughly 80% appearing once. Sequenced sample: peripheral blood. The receptors were sampled from a woman aged 55-69 years with acute or convalescent COVID-19. Both conserved end residues are part of each CDR3. The D gene is left open where the match is weak. For some rows the clone size is stated as once, few or many, or as a class when expanded; others skip it.

D gene	J gene	V gene	clone size	CDR3 protein	CDR3 DNA
TRBD2	TRBJ2-1	TRBV24-1	-	CATSGKLAGTSSSYNEQFF	TGTGCCACCAGTGGAAAGCTAGCGGGAACCTCCAGCTCCTACAATGAGCAGTTCTTC
-	TRBJ1-1	TRBV12-3/TRBV12-4	-	CASGYREYTEAFF	TGTGCCAGCGGGTACAGGGAGTACACTGAAGCTTTCTTT
-	TRBJ2-3	TRBV19	-	CASSIGASTDTQYF	TGTGCCAGTAGTATAGGGGCCAGCACAGATACGCAGTATTTT
TRBD1	TRBJ1-5	TRBV6-2/TRBV6-3	-	CASSYRQGASNQPQHF	TGTGCCAGCAGTTACCGGCAGGGGGCGAGCAATCAGCCCCAGCATTTT
-	TRBJ1-5	TRBV6-5	medium-sized	CASSYGTSQPQHF	TGTGCCAGCAGTTACGGGACATCTCAGCCCCAGCATTTT
-	TRBJ2-2	TRBV18	medium-sized	CASSPETGGNTGELFF	TGTGCCAGCTCACCAGAGACAGGAGGCAACACCGGGGAGCTGTTTTTT
-	TRBJ1-2	TRBV18	-	CASSPENERSYGYTF	TGTGCCAGCTCCCCCGAAAACGAGAGAAGCTATGGCTACACCTTC
-	TRBJ1-3	TRBV25-1	-	CASSDLDSRLSGNTIYF	TGTGCCAGCAGTGACCTCGACAGCCGCCTCTCTGGAAACACCATATATTTT
-	TRBJ1-2	TRBV2	-	CASTLRGTFSNYGYTF	TGTGCCAGCACCCTAAGGGGGACCTTCTCTAACTATGGCTACACCTTC
-	TRBJ1-6	TRBV19	-	CASSQGQPDKVHF	TGTGCCAGTTCTCAGGGGCAGCCAGATAAGGTCCACTTT
TRBD1	TRBJ2-3	TRBV24-1	-	CATSDWGTGETDTQYF	TGTGCCACCAGTGATTGGGGGACAGGGGAAACAGATACGCAGTATTTT